This T cell receptor (beta chain) was identified during a study of T cells in Graves' hyperthyroidism and ophthalmopathy. This clonotype was counted at least ten times. Amplification of TCR beta CDR3 regions was performed using RNA transcripts as template. An initial round of RT-PCR targeting the TCR CDR3 relied on the HTBI primer set. MiXCR was run by TCRdb on the multiplex PCR reads, yielding one entry per CDR3 protein. The sample lists approximately 610,000 distinct CDR3 sequences; roughly 14% were seen once. The V end was cut by 1 base, the J end by 0 bases, with 16 bases between. This CDR3 spans 18 amino acids. The V gene's germline CDR1 is LNHNV and CDR2 YYDKDF (reference sequence).

This clonotype originated in a woman in her 40s with Graves' ophthalmopathy. This chain uses TRBV15 with TRBJ1-5; D gene uncertain. Input material: blood. DNA of the CDR3: TGTGCCACCAGCAGAGTGGGTCTTTGGGAATATAGCAATCAGCCCCAGCATTTT. Translating it yields CATSRVGLWEYSNQPQHF.